Described below is a single T cell receptor beta chain sequence and its context. The CDR3 is 15 amino acids. The V and J ends lost 1 base and 2 bases, in that order; junction bases with no gene match: 2. The germline V gene encodes CDR1 SSHAT and CDR2 FNYEAQ (reference sequence). Authors' processing steps: From reference gene primer amplification, estimates of nucleated cell counts were derived. The data were produced by immunoSEQ multiplex PCR, yet TCRdb's version contains in-frame clones alone and is incomplete. V and J calls plus clone size are reproduced from that table; the DNA served to infer D and trimming. The table lists tens of thousands of clones, about four fifths of them singletons. Enrolment of Seattle patients took place during active infection, and they were followed longitudinally. The data were taken from a study of blood T cell repertoires in COVID-19. Turning to the study itself: Sites in the United States, Italy and Spain provided acute and convalescent COVID-19 samples. Nucleic acid was either cDNA or gDNA, and it came from T cells, B-cell-depleted T cells, or PBMCs.

Sequenced input: peripheral blood. The chain links TRBV7-7 to TRBJ2-1; 7 bases are shared with TRBD2. This receptor was taken from a man aged 80 or over with COVID-19, enrolled during active disease. The CDR3 sequence: CASSLVLAAYNEQFF. The CDR3, as DNA: TGTGCCAGCAGCTTAGTCCTAGCGGCCTACAATGAGCAGTTCTTC.